What follows are 8 T cell receptor beta chains derived from one specimen sequenced in a study of neurological immune-mediated disorders (dated by TCRdb to between 2018 and 2020). The library was made by 5' RACE. Sequencing relied on an Illumina HiSeq 2500. TCRdb reprocessing: public reads trimmed at Q25 with fastp, clones called with MiXCR, in-frame beta chains kept. A single entry per CDR3 protein holds the most common genes and DNA from its merged rows. In all, the sample holds under 70,000 distinct CDR3 sequences, and 3.2% of those were seen once. The ten largest clones represent roughly 5.2% of the sample. Sequenced material: PBMCs. The receptors derive from a woman between 50 and 59 years old with multiple sclerosis.

This clonotype was counted ten times or more. This rearrangement joins TRBV12-3 or TRBV12-4 to TRBJ1-1; possibly TRBD1 for D (5 bases). V lost 7 bases and J 2 bases, leaving 14 bases between the germline ends. The CDR3 has 14 amino acids. CDR3 sequence reads: CASKPGPGNTEAFF. The CDR3, as DNA: TGTGCCAGCAAACCGGGGCCGGGAAACACTGAAGCTTTCTTT.

This clonotype was recorded at least ten times. The genes are TRBV11-3 and TRBJ2-7; no clear D gene. The V and J ends lost 7 bases and 3 bases respectively, with 7 bases between them. The CDR3 extends over 11 amino acids. In germline, CDR1 is SGHNT, CDR2 YENEEA. For the CDR3, the DNA is TGTGCCAGCAACTGGCACTACGAGCAGTACTTC. Residues: CASNWHYEQYF.

This clonotype was counted many times. The chain is built from TRBV20-1 and TRBJ2-7; D is uncertain. This CDR3 is 13 amino acids long. Germline assignment: CDR1 DFQATT and CDR2 SNEGSKA (reference sequence). V was clipped by 1 base and J by 5 bases, with 12 bases between them. The CDR3 loop reads CSARAPPGHEQYV. The DNA of the CDR3 is TGCAGTGCTAGAGCCCCCCCCGGTCACGAGCAGTACGTC.

This clonotype was recorded many times. This sequence joins TRBV12-3 or TRBV12-4 and TRBJ1-4; D is unclear. Trimming pared 3 bases from V and 4 bases from J, leaving 12 bases between. CDR3 length equals 15 residues. CDR3 DNA sequence: TGTGCCAGCAGTTTCTCGGTCCTCCTTAATGAAAAACTGTTTTTT. Translating it yields CASSFSVLLNEKLFF.

This clonotype occurred many times. The rearrangement joins TRBV7-6 to TRBJ2-3; a possible D gene is TRBD2 (6 bases). The V end lost 4 bases, the J end lost 0 bases, and 17 bases lay between the germline ends. CDR3 length: 17 residues. CDR1 is SGHVS and CDR2 is FNYEAQ in the germline V gene. CDR3 amino acids: CASSSRLGAPSTDTQYF. CDR3 nucleotide sequence: TGTGCCAGCAGCTCCCGACTAGGGGCCCCAAGCACAGATACGCAGTATTTT. Variable domain in full (rest from reference TRBV7-6 and TRBJ2-3): GAGVSQSPRYKVTKRGQDVALRCDPISGHVSLYWYRQALGQGPEFLTYFNYEAQQDKSGLPNDRFSAERPEGSISTLTIQRTEQRDSAMYRCASSSRLGAPSTDTQYFGPGTRLTVL.

This clonotype occurred many times. The rearrangement joins TRBV20-1 to TRBJ1-5; 8 bases align to TRBD1. Germline V gene data show CDR1 as DFQATT and CDR2 as SNEGSKA (reference sequence). The CDR3 length is 16 residues. The ends lost 2 bases at V and 1 base at J; junction bases unmatched: 7. For the CDR3, the DNA is TGCAGTGCTAGATCTGGACAGGGCTGGAGCAATCAGCCCCAGCATTTT. Translating gives CSARSGQGWSNQPQHF.

This clonotype came up many times. This chain joins TRBV7-2 and TRBJ2-7; tentative D call: TRBD1 (5 bases). Trimming stripped 1 base from V and 2 bases from J, with 9 bases between. The CDR3 has 14 residues. Germline assignment: CDR1 SGHTA and CDR2 FQGNSA. The CDR3 sequence is CASSLVAGPYEQYV. CDR3 nucleotides: TGTGCCAGCAGCTTAGTGGCAGGGCCCTACGAGCAGTACGTC.

In regard to this clonotype: No conserved phenylalanine or tryptophan is present at the end of the CDR3, so a read error is the likely explanation. The V and J genes are TRBV20-1 and TRBJ2-5; D uncertain. V was clipped by 0 bases and J by 1 base, with 6 bases between them. Germline V gene sequence: CDR1 DFQATT, CDR2 SNEGSKA (reference sequence). CDR3 size: 13 residues. CDR3 nucleotides: TGCAGTGCTAGAGAGGTCCTCCAAGAGACCCAGTACAAC. It is translated as CSAREVLQETQYN.